This entry features one TCR beta chain sequence. The specificity of this receptor is unknown. At one end, the junction sequence differs from germline, possibly due to a read error. This record belongs to a study of shared T cell receptors in the human thymus (dated by TCRdb to the early 2020s). For the wider study: The study examined how self-reactive, shared T-cell receptor alpha chains are generated in the human thymus.

The library was produced with the immunoSEQ multiplex PCR assay. This is the immuneACCESS table as TCRdb keeps it, with only in-frame sequences that have V and J called. A part of the clones is gone; compared with another copy, unresolved V genes explain less than half, and the rest is unexplained. Within this sample are hundreds of thousands of clones, with over 75% of them counted one time only. Together, the top ten hold 0.01% of the sample. The CDR3 numbers 11 residues from cysteine through phenylalanine. The kept DNA is CDR3 alone, 33 bases in frame from the first base. The germline V gene (reference sequence) gives CDR1 as DFQATT and CDR2 as SNEGSKA. This sample also appeared in a second study, on human thymus T cells. Looking at the second paper: The donors were immunologically healthy infants in Finland who had open corrective cardiac surgery for congenital heart defects. The thymus tissue came from surgical resects taken out during corrective cardiac surgery. Biased V and J gene segment usage appeared to be present in both thymic and peripheral blood repertoires. Highly overlapping thymic TCR repertoires among unrelated individuals were reported in the related research. The study described the TCR alpha and beta repertoires in fewer than 10 infant thymus samples and a few matching peripheral blood samples. The infant donors were about 7 to 244 days old, and the cohort included several males and two females. Thymocytes were mechanically released from the tissue and were stored as pellets of about 8.5-31 million cells at -70 degrees C. A QIAsymphony instrument was used to extract genomic DNA from frozen cell pellets. Using the immunoSEQ multiplex PCR assay, the TCRB and TCRAD loci were amplified from a standardized quantity of quality-controlled genomic DNA. The amplicons spanned the V(D)J region and were long enough to cover the CDR3 and allow V and J genes to be identified. The commercial immunoSEQ service was used to sequence amplicons on an Illumina platform. Primer bias and sequencing errors were corrected using previously described methods, and TCRAD and TCRB definitions followed the IMGT database. Analysis of the repertoires was done with immunoSEQ Analyzer 3.0 and VDJTools and included basic statistics, V/J segment usage, diversity estimates, rarefaction and pairwise overlap. Diversity was estimated using the Chao1, ChaoE, Efron-Thisted, Shannon and inverse Simpson indices, and was also estimated on datasets down-sampled to the size of the smallest sample. Repertoire overlap was assessed by strict matching of CDR3 nucleotide sequence, V gene and J gene, and clustering was done by Jaccard-based multidimensional scaling. On average, thymus samples yielded about 730,000 unique TCRB clonotypes, whereas blood samples yielded approximately 90,000.

The source of this sequence is a boy under two years old with a congenital heart defect. Donor details come from another sample of the same person, matched by shared clones. The sample was thymocytes. The receptor chain draws on TRBV20-1 and TRBJ1-2; the D gene identity is not certain. The bases are TGCAGTGCTAGAAGACTAGATGGCCACACCTTC. It is translated as CSARRLDGHTF.